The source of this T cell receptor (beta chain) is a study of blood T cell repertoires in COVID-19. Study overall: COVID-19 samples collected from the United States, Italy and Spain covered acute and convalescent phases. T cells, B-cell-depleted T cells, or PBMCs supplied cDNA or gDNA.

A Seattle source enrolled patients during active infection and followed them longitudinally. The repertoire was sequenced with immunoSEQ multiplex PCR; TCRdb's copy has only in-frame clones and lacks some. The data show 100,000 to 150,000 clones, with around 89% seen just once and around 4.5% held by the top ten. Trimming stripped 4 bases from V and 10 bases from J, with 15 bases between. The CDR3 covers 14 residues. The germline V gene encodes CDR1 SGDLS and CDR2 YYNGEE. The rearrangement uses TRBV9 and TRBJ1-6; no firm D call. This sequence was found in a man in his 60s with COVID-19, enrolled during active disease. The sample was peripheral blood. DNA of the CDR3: TGTGCCAGCAGCCCACGTGATAATAGCTCACCCCTCCACTTT. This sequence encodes CASSPRDNSSPLHF. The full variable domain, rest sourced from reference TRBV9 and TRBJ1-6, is DSGVTQTPKHLITATGQRVTLRCSPRSGDLSVYWYQQSLDQGLQFLIQYYNGEERAKGNILERFSAQQFPDLHSELNLSSLELGDSALYFCASSPRDNSSPLHFGNGTRLTVT.